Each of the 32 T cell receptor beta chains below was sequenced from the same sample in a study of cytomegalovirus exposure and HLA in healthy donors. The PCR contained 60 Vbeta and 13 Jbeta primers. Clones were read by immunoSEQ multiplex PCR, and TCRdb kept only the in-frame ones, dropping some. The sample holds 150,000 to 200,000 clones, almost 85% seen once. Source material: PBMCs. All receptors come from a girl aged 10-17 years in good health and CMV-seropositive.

CDR3 coding DNA: TGTGCCAGCAGCACCGGGACAGGGGCCTACAATGAGCAGTTCTTC. Translated, it gives CASSTGTGAYNEQFF. The chain carries TRBV6-5 and TRBJ2-1; 10 positions agree with TRBD1. Germline V lookup: CDR1 MNHEY, CDR2 SVGAGI. V lost 6 bases, J lost 2 bases, and 4 bases stayed unmatched. The CDR3 has 15 residues.

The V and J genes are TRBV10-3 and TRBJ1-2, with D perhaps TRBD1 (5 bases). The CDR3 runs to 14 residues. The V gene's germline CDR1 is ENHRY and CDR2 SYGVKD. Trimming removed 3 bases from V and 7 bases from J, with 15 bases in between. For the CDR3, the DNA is TGTGCCATCAGTGATTCCCTAGGGGCTAGTGGCTACACCTTC. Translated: CAISDSLGASGYTF.

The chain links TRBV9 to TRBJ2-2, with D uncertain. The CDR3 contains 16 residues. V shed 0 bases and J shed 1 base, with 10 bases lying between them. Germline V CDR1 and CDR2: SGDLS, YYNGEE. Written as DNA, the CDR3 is TGTGCCAGCAGCGTAGTGGGCGCAGTGAACACCGGGGAGCTGTTTTTT. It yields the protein CASSVVGAVNTGELFF.

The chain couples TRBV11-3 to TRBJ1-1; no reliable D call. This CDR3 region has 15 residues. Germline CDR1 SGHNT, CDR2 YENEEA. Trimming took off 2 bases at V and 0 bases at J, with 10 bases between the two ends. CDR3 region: CASSLKGGMNTEAFF. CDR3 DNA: TGTGCCAGCAGCTTAAAAGGAGGCATGAACACTGAAGCTTTCTTT.

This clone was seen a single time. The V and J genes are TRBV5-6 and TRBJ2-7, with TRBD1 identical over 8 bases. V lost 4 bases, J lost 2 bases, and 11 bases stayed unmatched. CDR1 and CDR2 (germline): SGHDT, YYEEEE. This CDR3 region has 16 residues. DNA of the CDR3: TGTGCCAGCAGCCGACACCGGGACAGGATCACCTACGAGCAGTACTTC. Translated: CASSRHRDRITYEQYF.

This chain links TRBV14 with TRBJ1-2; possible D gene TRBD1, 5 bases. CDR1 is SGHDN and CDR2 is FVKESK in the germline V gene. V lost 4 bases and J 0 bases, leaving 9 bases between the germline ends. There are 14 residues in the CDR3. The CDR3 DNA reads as TGTGCCAGCAGCCCGGGACTCGCTAACTATGGCTACACCTTC. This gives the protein CASSPGLANYGYTF.

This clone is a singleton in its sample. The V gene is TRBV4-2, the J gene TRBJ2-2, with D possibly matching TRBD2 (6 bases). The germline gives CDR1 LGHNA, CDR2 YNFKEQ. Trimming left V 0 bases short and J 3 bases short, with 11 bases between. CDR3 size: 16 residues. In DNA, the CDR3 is TGTGCCAGCAGCCAAGATCGATTAGCGGACACCGGGGAGCTGTTTTTT. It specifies CASSQDRLADTGELFF.

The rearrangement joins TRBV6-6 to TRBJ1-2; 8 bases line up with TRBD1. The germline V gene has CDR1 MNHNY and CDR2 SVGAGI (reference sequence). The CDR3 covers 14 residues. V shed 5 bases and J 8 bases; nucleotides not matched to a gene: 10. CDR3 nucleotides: TGTGCCAGCAGTCCTCCGGGACAGGCGTACGGCTACACCTTC. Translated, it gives CASSPPGQAYGYTF.

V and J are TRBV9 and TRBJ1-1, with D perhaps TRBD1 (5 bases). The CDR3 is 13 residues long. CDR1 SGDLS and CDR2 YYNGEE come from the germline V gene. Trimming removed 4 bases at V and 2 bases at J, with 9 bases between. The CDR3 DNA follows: TGTGCCAGCAGCCCGGACATAAACACTGAAGCTTTCTTT. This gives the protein CASSPDINTEAFF.

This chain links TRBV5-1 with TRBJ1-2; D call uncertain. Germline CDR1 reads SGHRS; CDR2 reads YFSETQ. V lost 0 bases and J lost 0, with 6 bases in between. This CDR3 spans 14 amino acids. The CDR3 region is CASSLGESNYGYTF. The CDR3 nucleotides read TGCGCCAGCAGCTTGGGAGAGTCTAACTATGGCTACACCTTC.

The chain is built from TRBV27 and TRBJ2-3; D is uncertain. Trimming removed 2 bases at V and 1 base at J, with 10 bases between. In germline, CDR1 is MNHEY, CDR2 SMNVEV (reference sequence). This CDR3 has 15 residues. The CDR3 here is CASSLNAIGTDTQYF. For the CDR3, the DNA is TGTGCCAGCAGTTTAAATGCTATCGGCACAGATACGCAGTATTTT.

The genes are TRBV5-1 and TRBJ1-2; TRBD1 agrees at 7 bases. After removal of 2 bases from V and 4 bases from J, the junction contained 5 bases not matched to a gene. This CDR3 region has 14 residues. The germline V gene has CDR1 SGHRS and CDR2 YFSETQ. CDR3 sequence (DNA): TGCGCCAGCAGCTTCCCGGGACAGACCTATGGCTACACCTTC. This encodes CASSFPGQTYGYTF.

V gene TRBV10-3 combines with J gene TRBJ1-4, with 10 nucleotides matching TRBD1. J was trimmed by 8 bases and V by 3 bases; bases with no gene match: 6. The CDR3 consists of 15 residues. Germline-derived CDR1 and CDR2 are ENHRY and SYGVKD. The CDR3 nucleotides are TGTGCCATCAGTGAAGGGGGACAGGGGCTCGAAAAACTGTTTTTT. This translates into CAISEGGQGLEKLFF.

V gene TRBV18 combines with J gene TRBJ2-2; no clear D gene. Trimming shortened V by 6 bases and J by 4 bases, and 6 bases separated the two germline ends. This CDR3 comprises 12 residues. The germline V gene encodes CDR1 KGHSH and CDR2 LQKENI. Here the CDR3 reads CASSVSTGELFF. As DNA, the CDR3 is TGTGCCAGCTCCGTCTCCACCGGGGAGCTGTTTTTT.

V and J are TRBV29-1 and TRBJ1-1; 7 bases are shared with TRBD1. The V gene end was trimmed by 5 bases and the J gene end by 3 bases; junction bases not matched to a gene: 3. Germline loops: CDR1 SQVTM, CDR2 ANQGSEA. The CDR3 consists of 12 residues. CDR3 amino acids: CSVRTGDTEAFF. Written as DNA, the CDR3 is TGCAGCGTTAGAACAGGGGACACTGAAGCTTTCTTT.

The chain's CDR3 is CASSPPNRGGNYGYTF. CDR3 nucleotides: TGTGCCAGCTCACCACCGAATCGGGGGGGAAACTATGGCTACACCTTC. This rearrangement joins TRBV18 to TRBJ1-2; the D gene is possibly TRBD1 (5 bases). The V gene's germline CDR1 is KGHSH and CDR2 LQKENI. Trimming took 0 bases from V and 2 from J, leaving 13 bases between them. The CDR3 covers 16 residues.

The CDR3 here is CASSSAVIQETQYF. CDR3 nucleotide sequence: TGTGCCAGCAGCTCAGCGGTGATTCAAGAGACCCAGTACTTC. This chain connects TRBV13 to TRBJ2-5, with D perhaps matching TRBD2 (5 bases). This CDR3 comprises 14 residues. The V gene's germline CDR1 is PRHDT and CDR2 FYEKMQ (reference sequence). Trimming removed 4 bases from V and 2 bases from J, with 11 bases in between. The entire variable domain, with the rest obtained from reference TRBV13 and TRBJ2-5, is as follows: AAGVIQSPRHLIKEKRETATLKCYPIPRHDTVYWYQQGPGQDPQFLISFYEKMQSDKGSIPDRFSAQQFSDYHSELNMSSLELGDSALYFCASSSAVIQETQYFGPGTRLLVL.

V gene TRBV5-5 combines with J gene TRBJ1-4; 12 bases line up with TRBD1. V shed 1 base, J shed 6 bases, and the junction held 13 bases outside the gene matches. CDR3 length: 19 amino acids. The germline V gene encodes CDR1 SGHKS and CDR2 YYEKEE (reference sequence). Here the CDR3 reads CASSLRGTGGVQRDEKLFF. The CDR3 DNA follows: TGTGCCAGCAGCTTGAGGGGGACAGGGGGCGTTCAACGAGATGAAAAACTGTTTTTT. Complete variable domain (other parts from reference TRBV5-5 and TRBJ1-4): DAGVTQSPTHLIKTRGQQVTLRCSPISGHKSVSWYQQVLGQGPQFIFQYYEKEERGRGNFPDRFSARQFPNYSSELNVNALLLGDSALYLCASSLRGTGGVQRDEKLFFGSGTQLSVL.

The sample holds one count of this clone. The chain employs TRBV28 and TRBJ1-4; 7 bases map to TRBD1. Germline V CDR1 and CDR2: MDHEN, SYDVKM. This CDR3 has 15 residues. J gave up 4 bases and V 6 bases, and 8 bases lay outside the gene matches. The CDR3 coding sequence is TGTGCCAGCAGACCCGGACAGGCGCTTAATGAAAAACTGTTTTTT. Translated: CASRPGQALNEKLFF.

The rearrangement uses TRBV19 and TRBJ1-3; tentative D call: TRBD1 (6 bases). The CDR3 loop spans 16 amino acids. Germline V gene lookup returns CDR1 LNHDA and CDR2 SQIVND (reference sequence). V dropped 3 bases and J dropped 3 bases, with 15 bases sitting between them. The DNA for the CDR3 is TGTGCCAGTAGTATGGGGGCGCCTCGTCATGGAAACACCATATATTTT. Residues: CASSMGAPRHGNTIYF. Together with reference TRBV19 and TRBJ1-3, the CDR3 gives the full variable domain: DGGITQSPKYLFRKEGQNVTLSCEQNLNHDAMYWYRQDPGQGLRLIYYSQIVNDFQKGDIAEGYSVSREKKESFPLTVTSAQKNPTAFYLCASSMGAPRHGNTIYFGEGSWLTVV.

CDR3 DNA: TGTGCCAGCAGTGACCAGGGGTGGGACTATGGCTACACCTTC. Its protein product is CASSDQGWDYGYTF. The chain employs TRBV25-1 and TRBJ1-2; a possible D gene is TRBD1 (6 bases). Germline lookup yields CDR1 MGHDK and CDR2 SYGVNS. The CDR3 is 14 residues long. The V end was cut by 3 bases, the J end by 3 bases, with 11 bases between.

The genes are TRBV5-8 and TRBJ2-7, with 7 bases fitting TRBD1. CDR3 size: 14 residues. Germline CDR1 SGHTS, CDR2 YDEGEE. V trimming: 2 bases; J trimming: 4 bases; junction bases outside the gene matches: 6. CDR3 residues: CASSFRQGPYEQYF. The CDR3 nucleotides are TGTGCCAGCAGCTTCCGACAGGGTCCTTACGAGCAGTACTTC.

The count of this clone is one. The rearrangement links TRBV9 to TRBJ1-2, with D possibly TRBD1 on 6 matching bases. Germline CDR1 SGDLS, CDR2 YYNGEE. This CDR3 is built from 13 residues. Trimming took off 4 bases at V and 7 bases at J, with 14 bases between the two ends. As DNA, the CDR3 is TGTGCCAGCAGCCGTAGGGACATTGCTGGCTACACCTTC. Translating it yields CASSRRDIAGYTF.

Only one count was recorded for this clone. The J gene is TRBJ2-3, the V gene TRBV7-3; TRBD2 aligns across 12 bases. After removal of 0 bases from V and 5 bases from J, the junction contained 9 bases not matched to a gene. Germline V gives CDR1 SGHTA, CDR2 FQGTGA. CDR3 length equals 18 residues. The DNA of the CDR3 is TGTGCCAGCAGCTTAACTCCGCCTAGCGGGGGGGCGGGAGATACGCAGTATTTT. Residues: CASSLTPPSGGAGDTQYF.

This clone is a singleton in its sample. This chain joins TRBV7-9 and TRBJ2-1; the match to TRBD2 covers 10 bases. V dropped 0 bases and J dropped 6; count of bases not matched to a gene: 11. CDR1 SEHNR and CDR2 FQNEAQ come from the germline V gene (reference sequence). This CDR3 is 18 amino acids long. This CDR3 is CASSLARSGGPSGNEQFF. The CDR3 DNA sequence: TGTGCCAGCAGCTTAGCGCGTAGCGGGGGGCCCTCCGGCAATGAGCAGTTCTTC.

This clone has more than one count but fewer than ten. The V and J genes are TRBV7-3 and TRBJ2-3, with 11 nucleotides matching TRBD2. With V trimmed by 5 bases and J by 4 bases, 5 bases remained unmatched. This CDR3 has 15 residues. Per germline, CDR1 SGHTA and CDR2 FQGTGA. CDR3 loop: CASSISGGEADTQYF. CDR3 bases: TGTGCCAGCAGCATTAGCGGGGGGGAAGCAGATACGCAGTATTTT.

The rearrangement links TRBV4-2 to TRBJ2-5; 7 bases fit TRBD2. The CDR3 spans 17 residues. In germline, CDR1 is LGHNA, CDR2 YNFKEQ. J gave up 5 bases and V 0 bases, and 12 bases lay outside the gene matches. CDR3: CASSQDREQAGRETQYF. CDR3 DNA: TGTGCCAGCAGCCAAGATAGAGAGCAAGCGGGGAGGGAGACCCAGTACTTC.

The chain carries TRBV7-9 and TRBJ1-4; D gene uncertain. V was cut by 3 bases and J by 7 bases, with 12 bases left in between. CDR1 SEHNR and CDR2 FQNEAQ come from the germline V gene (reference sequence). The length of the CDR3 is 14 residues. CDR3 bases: TGTGCCAGCAGCTTCGGCAGCGGAGCTGAAAAACTGTTTTTT. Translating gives CASSFGSGAEKLFF.

The CDR3, as DNA: TGTGCCAGCAGCCGATTCCGGGACAGGGGACCTTTTAATGAAAAACTGTTTTTT. Amino acid sequence: CASSRFRDRGPFNEKLFF. The chain is built from TRBV7-3 and TRBJ1-4; 10 bases align to TRBD1. The germline CDR1 and CDR2 sequences are SGHTA and FQGTGA. V lost 5 bases to trimming and J lost 4 bases; unmatched junction nucleotides: 13. This CDR3 contains 18 residues.

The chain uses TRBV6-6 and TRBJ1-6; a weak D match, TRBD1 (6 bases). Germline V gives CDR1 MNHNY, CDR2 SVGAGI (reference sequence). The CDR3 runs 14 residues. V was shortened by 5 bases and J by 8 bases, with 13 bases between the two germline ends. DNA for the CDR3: TGTGCCAGCAGTCAGGACAGTGCTGATTCACCCCTCCACTTT. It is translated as CASSQDSADSPLHF.

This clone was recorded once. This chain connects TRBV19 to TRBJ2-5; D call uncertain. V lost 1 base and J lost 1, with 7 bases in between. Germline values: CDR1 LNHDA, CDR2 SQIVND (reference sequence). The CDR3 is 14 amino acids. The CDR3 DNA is TGTGCCAGTAGTATAGCCAGACTCCAAGAGACCCAGTACTTC. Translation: CASSIARLQETQYF.

CDR3 nucleotide sequence: TGTGCCAGCAGCTTTACTCCGAGCACTTATGGCTACACCTTC. It is translated as CASSFTPSTYGYTF. The rearrangement links TRBV7-2 to TRBJ1-2; D is uncertain. CDR1 is SGHTA, CDR2 FQGNSA, per germline. The V and J ends lost 3 bases and 5 bases respectively, with 13 bases between them. There are 14 residues in the CDR3.